This T cell receptor beta chain appears in the sequencing data of a study of neurological immune-mediated disorders. 2 million PBMCs stored at -80 C were the source of the unsorted libraries. This clonotype was recorded many times. This CDR3 spans 14 amino acids. CDR1 and CDR2 (germline): SGHTA, FQGNSA. J was trimmed by 8 bases and V by 3 bases; bases with no gene match: 9. The team produced cDNA through 5'RACE using 10-nucleotide random UMIs. TCRdb analysed the 5' RACE reads with MiXCR anew, one entry per CDR3 protein. The table records 59,000 or so distinct CDR3 sequences, approximately 12% of them present only once.

Sequenced material: PBMCs. The chain uses TRBV7-2 and TRBJ1-1, with 7 positions matching TRBD1. This receptor was identified in a woman aged 60-75 years with HTLV-1-associated myelopathy (HAM/TSP). This CDR3 reads CASSFSSATGEAFF. For the CDR3, the DNA is TGTGCCAGCAGCTTTTCCTCGGCGACAGGGGAAGCTTTCTTT.